This is a list of T cell receptor beta chains from one sample in a study of a mutant IDH1 vaccine in newly diagnosed glioma. Profiling relied on immunoSEQ multiplex PCR, and the TCRdb table lists in-frame clones only, not all of them. The sample lists 30,000 to 40,000 clones; roughly 92% were seen once. The source material was PBMCs, sampled from a glioma patient treated with radiotherapy, temozolomide or both. The source is a young man with glioma. Both conserved end residues are part of each CDR3. The order of the fields is V gene, J gene, D gene, clone size, CDR3 DNA, CDR3 protein. D genes are given only for firm matches. Size is stated for part of the rows, as once, few or many counts, or as a class when the clone is expanded.

v_call: TRBV9
j_call: TRBJ2-6
d_call: TRBD1
clone_size: .
cdr3_nt: TGTGCCAGCAGCCTAGGGGCGGACAGGGTTTCCGGGGCCAACGTCCTGACTTTC
cdr3_aa: CASSLGADRVSGANVLTF

v_call: TRBV30
j_call: TRBJ2-4
d_call: .
clone_size: .
cdr3_nt: TGTGCCTGGAGTGGGCTCGGGGGCATTCAGTACTTC
cdr3_aa: CAWSGLGGIQYF

v_call: TRBV6-5
j_call: TRBJ1-1
d_call: .
clone_size: .
cdr3_nt: TGTGCCAGCAGTTACTCGTGGGGGGAAGCTTTCTTT
cdr3_aa: CASSYSWGEAFF

v_call: TRBV2
j_call: TRBJ2-7
d_call: TRBD1
clone_size: .
cdr3_nt: TGTGCCAGCAGTCTTCGGACAGGCTCCTACGAGCAGTACTTC
cdr3_aa: CASSLRTGSYEQYF

v_call: TRBV30
j_call: TRBJ2-3
d_call: .
clone_size: .
cdr3_nt: TGTGCCTGGAGTGAGGGATTGGCTGGGGATACGCAGTATTTT
cdr3_aa: CAWSEGLAGDTQYF

v_call: TRBV6-5
j_call: TRBJ2-1
d_call: .
clone_size: .
cdr3_nt: TGTGCCAGCAGTTACGGGGGATACAATGAGCAGTTCTTC
cdr3_aa: CASSYGGYNEQFF

v_call: TRBV28
j_call: TRBJ2-7
d_call: TRBD1
clone_size: .
cdr3_nt: TGTGCCAGCAGTGAAAACAGGGGTCCCCGAACGGAGTACTTC
cdr3_aa: CASSENRGPRTEYF

v_call: TRBV30
j_call: TRBJ1-2
d_call: TRBD1
clone_size: .
cdr3_nt: TGTGCCTGGAGTGTACAGAGGACAGGGAACTATGGCTACACCTTC
cdr3_aa: CAWSVQRTGNYGYTF

v_call: TRBV6-5
j_call: TRBJ1-4
d_call: TRBD1
clone_size: .
cdr3_nt: TGTGCCAGTCGGAAGGCAGGGGGCGAAAAACTGTTTTTT
cdr3_aa: CASRKAGGEKLFF

v_call: TRBV7-2
j_call: TRBJ1-5
d_call: .
clone_size: .
cdr3_nt: TGTGCCAGCAGCCCTAATTTGGGCAATCAGCCCCAGCATTTT
cdr3_aa: CASSPNLGNQPQHF

v_call: TRBV6-6
j_call: TRBJ2-7
d_call: .
clone_size: once
cdr3_nt: TGTGCCAGCAGTAACGGTGGCTACGCCTACGAGCAGTACTTC
cdr3_aa: CASSNGGYAYEQYF

v_call: TRBV7-9
j_call: TRBJ2-3
d_call: .
clone_size: .
cdr3_nt: TGTGCCAGCAGTTCCGGGGCTAGCGGCACAGATACGCAGTATTTT
cdr3_aa: CASSSGASGTDTQYF

v_call: TRBV27
j_call: TRBJ1-2
d_call: TRBD1
clone_size: .
cdr3_nt: TGTGCCAGCAGTAGGACAGGATTTTCCTATGGCTACACCTTC
cdr3_aa: CASSRTGFSYGYTF

v_call: TRBV5-3
j_call: TRBJ2-7
d_call: TRBD2
clone_size: .
cdr3_nt: TGTGCCAGAAGCCCGGGGCGGACTAGCGAAGTATACGAGCAGTACTTC
cdr3_aa: CARSPGRTSEVYEQYF

v_call: TRBV7-2
j_call: TRBJ1-2
d_call: TRBD1
clone_size: .
cdr3_nt: TGTGCCAGCAGCCCACAGGGGGCTGGCTATGGCTACACCTTC
cdr3_aa: CASSPQGAGYGYTF

v_call: TRBV18
j_call: TRBJ2-7
d_call: .
clone_size: .
cdr3_nt: TGTGCCAGCTCACCAGCAGGGACAACCTACGAGCAGTACTTC
cdr3_aa: CASSPAGTTYEQYF

v_call: TRBV25-1
j_call: TRBJ2-5
d_call: .
clone_size: once
cdr3_nt: TGTGCCAGCAGTGACCCAGAGAGGGGGGTGGAGACCCAGTACTTC
cdr3_aa: CASSDPERGVETQYF

v_call: TRBV6-5
j_call: TRBJ1-1
d_call: TRBD1
clone_size: few
cdr3_nt: TGTGCCAGCAGCCCCGGGACAGGGCACACTGAAGCTTTCTTT
cdr3_aa: CASSPGTGHTEAFF

v_call: TRBV7-2
j_call: TRBJ2-7
d_call: TRBD2
clone_size: .
cdr3_nt: TGTGCCAGCAGCCCCCTTACGGGAGGGCCTGGGGAGCAGTACTTC
cdr3_aa: CASSPLTGGPGEQYF

v_call: TRBV7-9
j_call: TRBJ1-6
d_call: .
clone_size: .
cdr3_nt: TGTGCCAGCAACCCCGGGGCAGATATTAGGAATTCACCCCTCCACTTT
cdr3_aa: CASNPGADIRNSPLHF

v_call: TRBV5-1
j_call: TRBJ1-3
d_call: .
clone_size: .
cdr3_nt: TGCGCCAGCAAAGGGACGACCTCTGGAAACACCATATATTTT
cdr3_aa: CASKGTTSGNTIYF

v_call: TRBV5-1
j_call: TRBJ1-1
d_call: .
clone_size: .
cdr3_nt: TGCGCCAGCAGCTCGGGGGGATCCTTGAACACTGAAGCTTTCTTT
cdr3_aa: CASSSGGSLNTEAFF

v_call: TRBV5-6
j_call: TRBJ1-3
d_call: .
clone_size: .
cdr3_nt: TGTGCCAGCAGCTTATTCCGGAGCTCTGGAAACACCATATATTTT
cdr3_aa: CASSLFRSSGNTIYF

v_call: TRBV6-6
j_call: TRBJ1-1
d_call: .
clone_size: .
cdr3_nt: TGTGCCAGCAGCTCTCCCAAGACCCTGGGAAATGAAGCTTTCTTT
cdr3_aa: CASSSPKTLGNEAFF

v_call: TRBV4-2
j_call: TRBJ2-7
d_call: .
clone_size: .
cdr3_nt: TGTGCCAGCAGCCAACTCGCCGACGGACGGAGAGGGCAGTACTTC
cdr3_aa: CASSQLADGRRGQYF

v_call: TRBV7-2
j_call: TRBJ2-7
d_call: TRBD1
clone_size: .
cdr3_nt: TGTGCCAGCAGCTTAACGGGACAGGCCGCCCGCTACGAGCAGTACTTC
cdr3_aa: CASSLTGQAARYEQYF

v_call: TRBV9
j_call: TRBJ1-1
d_call: .
clone_size: .
cdr3_nt: TGTGCCAGCAGCGTAGATCCGAAAATAGGGACTGAAGCTTTCTTT
cdr3_aa: CASSVDPKIGTEAFF

v_call: TRBV6-1
j_call: TRBJ1-5
d_call: TRBD1
clone_size: .
cdr3_nt: TGTGCCAGCAGTGAGAGAGGACAGGGGAATCAGCCCCAGCATTTT
cdr3_aa: CASSERGQGNQPQHF